This T cell receptor beta chain is drawn from a study of Ad26.COV2.S vaccination and SARS-CoV-2 variants. On the study more broadly: Participant was drawn from the COV1001 Ad26.COV2.S trial arm.

CDR1 is MDHEN, CDR2 SYDVKM, per germline. The CDR3 consists of 17 residues. The assay was immunoSEQ multiplex PCR, and TCRdb's table has in-frame clones only and misses some. Of approximately 500,000 clones listed, approximately 88% are singletons. Specified treatment: roughly 20 received Ad26.COV2.S at low or high dose, single or two shots; about 5 received placebo; per-sample allocation not given. Sampling occurred on day 63 after the first vaccine or placebo injection. A Boston adult aged 18-55 years was the donor. A word on this clone: A read error may account for a junction end that differs from germline.

The genes are TRBV28 and TRBJ1-1; TRBD1 might be the D (6 bases). The sample here was peripheral blood, taken in a trial of Ad26.COV2.S vaccine versus placebo. This sequence was found in a person aged 18-65 years who received the Ad26.COV2.S COVID-19 vaccine or a placebo. Here the CDR3 reads CASSFDKWGTPYTVAFF. The CDR3 DNA is TGTGCCAGCAGTTTCGACAAGTGGGGGACACCGTACACTGTAGCTTTCTTT.